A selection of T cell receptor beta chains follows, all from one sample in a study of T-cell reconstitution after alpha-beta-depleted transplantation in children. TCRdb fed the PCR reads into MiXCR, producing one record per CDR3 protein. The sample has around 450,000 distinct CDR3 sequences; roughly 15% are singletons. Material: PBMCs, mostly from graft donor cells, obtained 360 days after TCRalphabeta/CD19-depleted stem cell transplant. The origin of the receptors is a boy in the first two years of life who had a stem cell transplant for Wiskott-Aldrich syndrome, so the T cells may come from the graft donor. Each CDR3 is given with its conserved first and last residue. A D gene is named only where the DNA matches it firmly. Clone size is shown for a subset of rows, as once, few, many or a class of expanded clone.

CASKGGEEQFF	TGTGCCAGCAAGGGGGGTGAGGAGCAGTTCTTC	11	TRBV12-3/TRBV12-4	TRBJ2-1	few	.
CASSDRRLAPPETQYF	TGTGCCAGCAGTGATCGGCGTCTGGCCCCCCCAGAGACCCAGTACTTC	16	TRBV25-1	TRBJ2-5	.	.
CASSQDGREGLNEQFF	TGCGCCAGCAGCCAAGATGGGCGGGAGGGCCTCAATGAGCAGTTCTTC	16	TRBV4-3	TRBJ2-1	.	TRBD2
CSASGETQYF	TGCAGTGCTAGTGGCGAGACCCAGTACTTC	10	TRBV20-1	TRBJ2-5	.	.
CSARGTGGDDTQYF	TGCAGTGCTAGAGGGACAGGGGGCGACGATACGCAGTATTTT	14	TRBV20-1	TRBJ2-3	.	TRBD1
CSVEKGEETQYF	TGCAGCGTTGAGAAGGGTGAAGAGACCCAGTACTTC	12	TRBV29-1	TRBJ2-5	many	.
CASSSRDRGMRGLHEQYF	TGTGCCAGCAGCTCCCGGGACAGGGGAATGCGGGGCCTTCACGAGCAGTACTTC	18	TRBV7-2	TRBJ2-7	few	TRBD1
CAISRQGPSYEQYF	TGTGCCATCAGTCGGCAGGGACCTTCCTACGAGCAGTACTTC	14	TRBV10-3	TRBJ2-7	few	.
CSANPKRYGLQETQYF	TGCAGTGCTAATCCCAAGCGTTACGGCCTTCAAGAGACCCAGTACTTC	16	TRBV20-1	TRBJ2-5	.	.
CASSFAGANTGELFF	TGTGCCAGCAGCTTTGCGGGGGCGAACACCGGGGAGCTGTTTTTT	15	TRBV7-9	TRBJ2-2	.	TRBD2
CSAQGTSVETQYF	TGCAGTGCCCAGGGGACTAGCGTGGAGACCCAGTACTTC	13	TRBV20-1	TRBJ2-5	.	TRBD2
CSAKRGPSYNEQFF	TGCAGTGCTAAGCGGGGGCCCTCCTACAATGAGCAGTTCTTC	14	TRBV20-1	TRBJ2-1	many	TRBD2
CASRFAAGLFTGELFF	TGTGCCAGCAGGTTCGCGGCGGGACTATTTACCGGGGAGCTGTTTTTT	16	TRBV7-9	TRBJ2-2	few	TRBD2
CASSLVLALDFAGELFF	TGCGCCAGCAGCTTGGTCTTGGCCCTGGATTTTGCCGGGGAGCTGTTTTTT	17	TRBV5-1	TRBJ2-2	many	.
CASTPAGRSNVLTF	TGTGCCAGCACCCCGGCAGGTCGGTCCAACGTCCTGACTTTC	14	TRBV27	TRBJ2-6	few	.
CATSDGGGPYNEQFF	TGTGCCACCAGTGATGGGGGGGGCCCCTACAATGAGCAGTTCTTC	15	TRBV24-1	TRBJ2-1	.	.
CASSQHRTRHSTNEQFF	TGTGCCAGCAGTCAACACCGGACTCGCCATTCCACCAATGAGCAGTTCTTC	17	TRBV6-1	TRBJ2-1	few	.
CASSPGGGSYEQYF	TGCGCCAGCTCACCCGGAGGGGGTTCCTACGAGCAGTACTTC	14	TRBV4-3	TRBJ2-7	.	.
CASSLLAEGTHLYGYTF	TGTGCCAGCAGTTTATTAGCGGAAGGGACACACCTCTATGGCTACACCTTC	17	TRBV6-5	TRBJ1-2	few	.
CSVAPRLASTDTQYF	TGCAGCGTCGCCCCGCGGCTTGCTAGCACAGATACGCAGTATTTT	15	TRBV29-1	TRBJ2-3	few	.
CASSPTWDRGGQPQHF	TGTGCCAGCTCACCTACCTGGGACAGGGGAGGTCAGCCCCAGCATTTT	16	TRBV18	TRBJ1-5	few	TRBD1
CASSLVAAADNEQFF	TGCGCCAGCAGCTTGGTGGCAGCGGCCGACAATGAGCAGTTCTTC	15	TRBV5-1	TRBJ2-1	.	.
CASSLSHPSRWGVGNTIYF	TGTGCCAGCAGTTTATCCCATCCTAGTCGTTGGGGGGTAGGAAACACCATATATTTT	19	TRBV12-3/TRBV12-4	TRBJ1-3	few	.
CATSDPMSTSTDTQYF	TGTGCCACCAGTGACCCAATGTCGACTAGCACAGATACGCAGTATTTT	16	TRBV24-1	TRBJ2-3	once	.
CASKLGGLTKNIQYF	TGTGCCAGCAAGTTGGGGGGCTTGACCAAAAACATTCAGTACTTC	15	TRBV6-5	TRBJ2-4	few	.
CASSFLVGEQYF	TGTGCCAGCAGTTTCCTCGTTGGCGAGCAGTACTTC	12	TRBV28	TRBJ2-7	.	.
CASSLGTKVSEQFF	TGTGCCAGCAGCTTAGGGACTAAGGTCAGTGAGCAGTTCTTC	14	TRBV7-2	TRBJ2-1	few	.
CASSQTGGAGYGYTF	TGTGCCAGCAGCCAAACAGGGGGCGCCGGCTATGGCTACACCTTC	15	TRBV12-3/TRBV12-4	TRBJ1-2	.	TRBD1
CASSRRGKGAEQFF	TGTGCCAGCAGTCGAAGGGGGAAGGGGGCTGAGCAGTTCTTC	14	TRBV6-1	TRBJ2-1	few	TRBD1
CASSVDRGSLYEQYF	TGTGCCAGCAGTGTTGACAGGGGAAGCCTCTACGAGCAGTACTTC	15	TRBV12-3/TRBV12-4	TRBJ2-7	.	TRBD1
CSVRGTGAYEQYF	TGCAGCGTTCGAGGGACAGGGGCCTACGAGCAGTACTTC	13	TRBV29-1	TRBJ2-7	few	TRBD1
CASSGYRDEKLFF	TGTGCCAGCAGTGGGTATCGGGATGAAAAACTGTTTTTT	13	TRBV28	TRBJ1-4	.	.
CSAPQGSQETQYF	TGCAGTGCCCCCCAGGGATCCCAAGAGACCCAGTACTTC	13	TRBV20-1	TRBJ2-5	.	.
CASRAGQTWGGELFF	TGCGCCAGCAGGGCTGGACAGACTTGGGGCGGGGAGCTGTTTTTT	15	TRBV5-1	TRBJ2-2	.	.
CASSSVLSGGGSYEQYF	TGTGCCAGCAGTTCGGTTTTAAGCGGGGGGGGCTCCTACGAGCAGTACTTC	17	TRBV27	TRBJ2-7	.	TRBD2
CASSRDRGLSQYF	TGTGCCAGCAGTCGAGACAGGGGCCTTAGTCAGTACTTC	13	TRBV6-1	TRBJ2-7	many	TRBD1
CASSPLGEENEQFF	TGTGCCAGCAGCCCCCTCGGGGAGGAGAATGAGCAGTTCTTC	14	TRBV7-7	TRBJ2-1	.	.
CASSLRVGSQGEKLFF	TGTGCCAGCAGTTTAAGGGTGGGGAGCCAGGGTGAAAAACTGTTTTTT	16	TRBV12-3/TRBV12-4	TRBJ1-4	.	.
CSVLKGRNIQYF	TGCAGCGTTTTGAAGGGGCGAAACATTCAGTACTTC	12	TRBV29-1	TRBJ2-4	.	.
CASSRVILHLTGELFF	TGTGCCAGCAGCCGGGTTATCTTGCACCTTACCGGGGAGCTGTTTTTT	16	TRBV27	TRBJ2-2	.	.
CSALGGFSYEQYF	TGCAGCGCCCTCGGAGGTTTCTCCTACGAGCAGTACTTC	13	TRBV29-1	TRBJ2-7	.	.
CASSFASGVYEQYF	TGTGCCAGCAGCTTCGCTAGCGGGGTCTACGAGCAGTACTTC	14	TRBV5-6	TRBJ2-7	.	TRBD2
CSVVMGNRAFF	TGCAGCGTTGTGATGGGGAATAGAGCTTTCTTT	11	TRBV29-1	TRBJ1-1	.	.
CASSSAANTGELFF	TGCGCCAGCAGCAGCGCGGCGAACACCGGGGAGCTGTTTTTT	14	TRBV5-1	TRBJ2-2	many	.
CASSLTSPSTGRSETQYF	TGCGCCAGCAGCTTAACTAGCCCTTCGACAGGGCGGTCCGAGACCCAGTACTTC	18	TRBV5-1	TRBJ2-5	many	.
CASSPDLGEQYF	TGTGCCAGCAGCCCCGATTTGGGCGAGCAGTACTTC	12	TRBV7-8	TRBJ2-7	few	.
CAIRGTGSYEQYF	TGTGCCATCAGAGGGACAGGGAGCTACGAGCAGTACTTC	13	TRBV10-3	TRBJ2-7	.	TRBD1
CSRPGPEAFF	TGCAGCCGACCGGGACCTGAAGCTTTCTTT	10	TRBV20-1	TRBJ1-1	.	.
CSVEPSSSSYNEQFF	TGCAGCGTTGAACCCAGCTCTAGCTCCTACAATGAGCAGTTCTTC	15	TRBV29-1	TRBJ2-1	.	.
CAINRWRRDDEQFF	TGTGCCATCAATCGTTGGCGACGGGACGATGAGCAGTTCTTC	14	TRBV10-3	TRBJ2-1	few	.
CASSGLTPGYNEQFF	TGTGCCAGCAGCGGCCTTACCCCCGGCTACAATGAGCAGTTCTTC	15	TRBV4-2	TRBJ2-1	.	.
CASSRFKGTGLKEQYF	TGCGCCAGCAGCCGCTTTAAAGGGACAGGGTTAAAGGAGCAGTACTTC	16	TRBV4-1	TRBJ2-7	few	TRBD1
CATSDLTVQFF	TGTGCCACCAGTGATTTGACAGTGCAGTTCTTC	11	TRBV24-1	TRBJ2-1	few	.